This T cell receptor (beta chain) was found in a study of regulatory T cells in long-lasting Graves disease. Overall study context: Newly diagnosed Graves' patients took antithyroid drugs under 3 months.

This clonotype was seen many times. Its antigen is unidentified. Construction of the TCR beta libraries employed iRepertoire HTBI primers in conjunction with Arm-PCR of CDR3 regions. TCRdb reanalysed the multiplex PCR reads using MiXCR and keeps one entry per CDR3 protein. The table lists a few hundred thousand distinct CDR3 sequences, around 15% of them singletons. Per the germline V gene, CDR1 is MDHEN and CDR2 is SYDVKM. Trimming took 8 bases from V and 4 from J, leaving 8 bases between them. This CDR3 contains 12 residues. The study, taken as a whole, reports: Few sampled subjects may have lowered accuracy.

Time point denoted: newly diagnosed GD, antithyroid drugs for less than 3 months. The TCR library was made from RNA extracted from PBMCs. The same sample was also used in a study of T cells in Graves' hyperthyroidism and ophthalmopathy.

The receptor was derived from a woman aged 45 to 65 with Graves disease. The input for sequencing was peripheral blood mononuclear cells (PBMCs), taken at new diagnosis, from a patient treated with antithyroid drugs. The V call is TRBV28, the J call TRBJ2-2; D gene unclear. The CDR3 reads CASPPGTGELFF. The CDR3, as DNA: TGTGCCAGCCCCCCGGGCACCGGGGAGCTGTTTTTT.